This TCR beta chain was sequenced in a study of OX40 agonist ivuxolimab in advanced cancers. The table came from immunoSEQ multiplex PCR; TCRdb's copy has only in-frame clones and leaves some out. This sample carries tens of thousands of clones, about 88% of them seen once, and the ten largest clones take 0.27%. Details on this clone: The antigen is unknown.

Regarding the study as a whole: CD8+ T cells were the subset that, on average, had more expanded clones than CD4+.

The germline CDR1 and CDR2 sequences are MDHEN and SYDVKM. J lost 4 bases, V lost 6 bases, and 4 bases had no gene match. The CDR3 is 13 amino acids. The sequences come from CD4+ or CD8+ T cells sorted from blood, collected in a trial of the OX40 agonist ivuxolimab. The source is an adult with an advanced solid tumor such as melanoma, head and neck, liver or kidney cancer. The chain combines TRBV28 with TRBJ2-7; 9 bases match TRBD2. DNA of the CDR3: TGTGCCAGCAGAACTAGCGGGTATTACGAGCAGTACTTC. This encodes CASRTSGYYEQYF.